The entry that follows covers one TCR beta chain sequence. What it recognizes is unknown. The record originates from a study of cytomegalovirus exposure and HLA in healthy donors. The study's findings and limits: A missense DCLRE1C variant was associated with V- and J-gene trimming of TCR beta chains in a later analysis, and an independent cohort replicated the association.

With 60 Vbeta and 13 Jbeta primers, the PCR was carried out. Measured with immunoSEQ multiplex PCR; TCRdb has only the in-frame clones, and not every one. This sample carries about 100,000 clones, about 69% of them seen once, and the ten largest clones take about 4.3%. The sequencing input was PBMCs. This TCR was sampled from a human donor in good health.

Here the CDR3 DNA reads TGCGCCAGCAGCCAAGACGGGGCAGGGGGCTACGAGCAGTACTTC. Translated: CASSQDGAGGYEQYF. The V gene is TRBV4-1, the J gene TRBJ2-7; 7 nucleotides match TRBD1. Germline V CDR1 and CDR2: MGHRA, YSYEKL. The junction had 5 bases not matched to a gene; V was cut back by 0 bases and J by 3 bases. This CDR3 contains 15 residues.